This TCR beta chain is from a study of neurological immune-mediated disorders (dated by TCRdb to the late 2010s). For context, the study as a whole: Using UMI-based sequencing, the study compared peripheral blood TCR-beta repertoires from patients with HTLV-I-associated myelopathy (HAM/TSP), patients with multiple sclerosis, and healthy controls. The cohort included around 70 subjects: approximately 14 with HAM/TSP, some 35 with multiple sclerosis, and around 20 healthy controls. Alongside PBMC samples, the set of about 100 TCR-beta libraries contained longitudinal samples, technical triplicates, and paired CD4+ and CD8+ T-cell subsets that had been sorted. Longitudinal HAM/TSP donors and healthy donors each had 3 time-points at intervals of 3-40 months.

What the research found in general, with its limitations: TCR clonal expansion was highest in HAM/TSP patients and lowest in MS patients, with MS patients falling below even healthy controls. Expanded clones from different subjects shared no identical CDR3 amino acid sequences, which suggests that TCR-beta repertoires were private in all groups.

This clonotype came up many times. What this receptor recognizes is not known. Base qualities are not at hand, and no much larger clone is one base apart. Taken with the paper, the label for time point translates to: longitudinal time-point 3. Libraries from unsorted PBMCs were made from 2 million PBMCs kept in RNAlater at -80 degrees C until RNA extraction. Peripheral blood underwent Ficoll-Hypaque density gradient centrifugation to isolate PBMCs, which were then cryopreserved in liquid nitrogen. The CDR3 contains 16 residues, cysteine and phenylalanine counted. Solely the CDR3 DNA is kept, with 48 bases framed from the first base. The V end loses 0 bases and the J end loses 7 bases, and a stretch of 14 bases separates them. From the germline V gene, CDR1 is SGDLS and CDR2 is YYNGEE. To synthesize cDNA, template-switch 5'RACE was performed with a primer carrying a 10-nucleotide random unique molecular identifier so that each TCR transcript was tagged. Each sequencing run produced over 200 million TCR-beta sequences covering 15-18 subjects. The RNeasy kit was used for extraction of total RNA. The KAPA Real-time Library Amplification kit was used to amplify TCR-beta VDJ regions with primers for the TCR constant region and the 5'RACE anchor. Sample indexes and Illumina adaptors were added in a first PCR, and a second PCR then increased library yield. After Ampure bead purification, the TCR product of roughly 650 bp was size-selected on a 2% E-gel SizeSelection system. Library quality was checked on a Bioanalyzer, concentration was measured with Qubit, and libraries were quantified with the Kapa Library Quantification kit before pooling. Libraries were sequenced paired-end 2 x 150 bp on an Illumina HiSeq 2500. To increase sequence diversity, about 25-31% phiX was spiked into each library pool. The authors processed their data as follows. Quality-filtered reads were processed with the UMI-based MiGEC pipeline, which removed over 80% of raw TCR sequences during error correction. VDJ genes were aligned to IMGT germline references, and clonotypes were defined by unique CDR3 amino acid sequence plus V-J genes. VDJtools evaluated clonal expansion, Shannon diversity and CDR3 relatedness (CalcPairwiseDistances, ClusterSamples); CLCbio workbench built phylogenetic trees. A clone was classed as expanded if it had 8 or more unique UMIs, a cutoff based on coefficient-of-variation modelling across technical triplicates. TCRdb reanalyzed the raw reads on its own, using fastp at Q25 for trimming and MiXCR for clone calling, and kept in-frame beta chains. For every CDR3 protein sequence, its rows merge into one entry that carries the most common genes and DNA. The V and J calls come from TCRdb's annotation, not from the publication. For this sample there are roughly 50,000 distinct CDR3 sequences; about 13% appear just once. 7.5% to 9.5% of the sample rests with the top ten.

This clonotype was obtained from a male donor with HTLV-1-associated myelopathy (HAM/TSP). Material: PBMCs. The rearranged chain carries TRBV9 and TRBJ1-6, with TRBD1 tentatively as D gene (5 bases match). The sequence in DNA is TGTGCCAGCAGCGTAGGTCCCATGGGGGGGAATTCACCCCTCCACTTT. This codes for CASSVGPMGGNSPLHF.